The clone carrying this T cell receptor (beta chain) was seen repeatedly, ten times or more. The antigen is undetermined. The data belong to a study of T cells in Graves' hyperthyroidism and ophthalmopathy. Whole-study context: Peripheral blood sampling occurred at initial diagnosis, before any treatment. Broader study findings: Ophthalmopathy was separated from stable hyperthyroidism by a 13 V-J model.

From RNA transcripts, TCR beta CDR3 regions were amplified. When the TCR CDR3 underwent first-round RT-PCR, the HTBI primer set was used. TCRdb used MiXCR to reprocess the multiplex PCR reads, holding one entry per CDR3 protein. The sample holds roughly 720,000 distinct CDR3 sequences, 17% seen once. Germline CDR1 MNHEY, CDR2 SVGEGT. Trimming pared 6 bases from V and 3 bases from J, leaving 12 bases between. This CDR3 region has 13 residues. Graves' hyperthyroidism qualified as stable when ophthalmopathy did not progress within 18 months. Patients with uncontrolled infections, other autoimmune diseases, pregnancy or lactation were excluded.

The sequenced sample was blood. The receptor was derived from a man in his fifties with Graves' hyperthyroidism. The chain combines TRBV6-2 or TRBV6-3 with TRBJ2-7; D may be TRBD2 (6 bases). CDR3 protein: CASRNRESYEQYF. The CDR3 region has the DNA TGTGCCAGCAGGAACCGGGAGAGCTACGAGCAGTACTTC.